What follows are 18 T cell receptor beta chains derived from one specimen sequenced in a study of cytomegalovirus exposure and HLA in healthy donors. 13 Jbeta primers and 60 Vbeta primers were used for the PCR. This table comes from immunoSEQ multiplex PCR, and its TCRdb copy is limited to in-frame clones, with some not included. Here the sample spans 150,000 to 200,000 clones, roughly 80% being singletons. Sequencing used PBMCs. The receptors derive from a man aged 18 to 30 in good health and CMV-seropositive.

J is TRBJ2-1 and V is TRBV6-5; D possibly corresponds to TRBD1 (6 bases). Germline assignment: CDR1 MNHEY and CDR2 SVGAGI. The CDR3 sequence is 14 residues long. Trimming took off 5 bases at V and 6 bases at J, with 14 bases between the two ends. The CDR3 DNA sequence: TGTGCCAGCAGTAAGGCCGGGACAATCAATGAGCAGTTCTTC. It yields the protein CASSKAGTINEQFF.

The rearrangement uses TRBV14 and TRBJ2-5; maybe TRBD1 (6 bases). The germline gives CDR1 SGHDN, CDR2 FVKESK. The CDR3 spans 12 residues. Trimming took off 4 bases at V and 9 bases at J, with 12 bases between the two ends. As DNA, the CDR3 is TGTGCCAGCAGCCTGGGTGGGGGCCCCCAGTACTTC. This encodes CASSLGGGPQYF.

The chain is built from TRBV30 and TRBJ1-5; D is unresolved. V shed 0 bases and J shed 3 bases, with 12 bases lying between them. This CDR3 has 15 residues. Germline CDR1 is GTSNPN and CDR2 is SVGIG (reference sequence). CDR3 sequence (DNA): TGTGCCTGGAGTGTAGCCCAAGACTTCAATCAGCCCCAGCATTTT. Residues: CAWSVAQDFNQPQHF.

The chain has TRBV6-1 and TRBJ2-1, with a weak D call TRBD1 (5 bases). Germline CDR1 reads MNHNS; CDR2 reads SASEGT. The CDR3 covers 16 residues. V was cut by 4 bases and J by 1 base, with 14 bases left in between. The CDR3 DNA reads TGTGCCAGCAGTGGGTGGGCTGGGGCTTCCTACAATGAGCAGTTCTTC. Protein sequence: CASSGWAGASYNEQFF.

V gene TRBV7-9 combines with J gene TRBJ2-7; tentative D call: TRBD2 (6 bases). CDR1 and CDR2 from the germline V gene are SEHNR and FQNEAQ (reference sequence). V was pared by 5 bases and J by 2 bases, with 10 bases between. CDR3 length equals 13 residues. The CDR3 coding sequence is TGTGCCAGCAGCCCCCCGGGGGCCTACGAGCAGTACTTC. It translates to CASSPPGAYEQYF.

This rearrangement joins TRBV14 to TRBJ1-2; D may be TRBD1 (6 bases). With 4 bases removed from V and 4 bases from J, the gap between germline ends came to 10 bases. CDR1 and CDR2 from the germline V gene are SGHDN and FVKESK. This CDR3 spans 13 amino acids. CDR3 DNA: TGTGCCAGCAGCCCCCAGGGGTTCTATGGCTACACCTTC. Amino acid sequence: CASSPQGFYGYTF.

The chain carries TRBV7-2 and TRBJ2-1; D might be TRBD1 (6 bases). The CDR3 contains 11 residues. Trimming took 6 bases from V and 10 from J, leaving 10 bases between them. The germline V gene encodes CDR1 SGHTA and CDR2 FQGNSA. CDR3 sequence: CASSAGDEQFF. CDR3 nucleotides: TGTGCCAGCAGTGCAGGGGACGAGCAGTTCTTC.

The J gene is TRBJ1-1, the V gene TRBV4-3; D gene ambiguous. Germline-derived CDR1 and CDR2 are LGHNA and YSLEER. With 5 bases removed from V and 4 bases from J, the gap between germline ends came to 14 bases. The length of the CDR3 is 14 residues. The CDR3 reads CASSAGFRATEAFF. In DNA, the CDR3 is TGCGCCAGCAGCGCGGGGTTTCGGGCCACTGAAGCTTTCTTT.

This rearrangement joins TRBV5-6 to TRBJ2-5; a weak D match, TRBD1 (5 bases). Germline CDR1 and CDR2: SGHDT and YYEEEE. CDR3 length: 13 amino acids. V lost 3 bases and J 3 bases, leaving 9 bases between the germline ends. The DNA of the CDR3 is TGTGCCAGCAGCTACTGGGGCGAAGAGACCCAGTACTTC. Amino acid sequence: CASSYWGEETQYF.

V usage is TRBV13 and J usage is TRBJ2-3, with 7 bases identical to TRBD1. This CDR3 is built from 15 residues. Germline CDR1 and CDR2: PRHDT and FYEKMQ (reference sequence). V was clipped by 5 bases and J by 5 bases; unmatched bases: 10. As DNA, the CDR3 is TGTGCCAGCAGCCCTAGACAGGGTGGAAGAGATACGCAGTATTTT. Amino acid sequence: CASSPRQGGRDTQYF.

This clone appeared a few times. The rearrangement uses TRBV5-6 and TRBJ1-1; 9 bases fit TRBD1. Germline CDR1 reads SGHDT; CDR2 reads YYEEEE. V was clipped by 0 bases and J by 5 bases; unmatched bases: 14. The CDR3 totals 18 residues. As DNA, the CDR3 is TGTGCCAGCAGCTTGGTGCGGACAGGGGTCAGGATGGTGACTGAAGCTTTCTTT. Translation gives CASSLVRTGVRMVTEAFF.

The chain recombines TRBV30 with TRBJ1-1, with D unresolved. CDR3 size: 13 residues. Germline V lookup: CDR1 GTSNPN, CDR2 SVGIG (reference sequence). The ends were cut back, 5 bases at V and 11 bases at J, with 21 bases in the middle. CDR3 in DNA: TGTGCCTGGGAGACGACTCGTAGCTCCCCTGCTTTCTTT. Its translation is CAWETTRSSPAFF.

This clone appeared a single time. This same CDR3 is encoded by further DNA sequences in the sample. The chain carries TRBV6-5 and TRBJ2-7, with D possibly TRBD1 on 6 matching bases. The V end lost 4 bases, the J end lost 0 bases, and 7 bases lay between the germline ends. This CDR3 has 13 residues. CDR1 and CDR2 (germline): MNHEY, SVGAGI. CDR3 loop: CASSLTGSYEQYF. CDR3 nucleotides: TGTGCCAGCAGTTTGACAGGCTCCTACGAGCAGTACTTC.

CDR3 sequence (DNA): TGCGCCAGCAGCTTGGGCCAGGGGGGCGGCTACACCTTC. This encodes CASSLGQGGGYTF. This chain uses TRBV5-1 with TRBJ1-2; 7 positions match TRBD1. Germline CDR1 and CDR2: SGHRS and YFSETQ. This CDR3 comprises 13 residues. The junction had 4 bases not matched to a gene; V was cut back by 0 bases and J by 8 bases.

This chain connects TRBV2 to TRBJ2-3, with 9 bases aligning to TRBD1. V shed 6 bases and J 2 bases; nucleotides not matched to a gene: 6. CDR1 SNHLY and CDR2 FYNNEI come from the germline V gene. The CDR3 is made up of 15 amino acids. This CDR3 is CASRGTGIPTDTQYF. Here the CDR3 DNA reads TGTGCCAGCAGAGGGACAGGGATACCCACAGATACGCAGTATTTT.

This chain links TRBV5-1 with TRBJ2-1, with D possibly matching TRBD1 (6 bases). In germline, CDR1 is SGHRS, CDR2 YFSETQ. V gave up 1 base and J gave up 6 bases, with 14 bases separating them. The CDR3 runs to 15 residues. In DNA form, the CDR3 reads TGCGCCAGCAGCTTGCAGGGGTTAACCACCAATGAGCAGTTCTTC. Its protein product is CASSLQGLTTNEQFF.

This clone was found once. An end of the junction does not agree with germline; a read error may underlie this. V gene TRBV7-7 combines with J gene TRBJ2-5; 7 bases align to TRBD2. Germline V CDR1 and CDR2: SSHAT, FNYEAQ (reference sequence). CDR3 length: 13 residues. The CDR3 nucleotides are TGTGCTAGCAGCCACCGGGAGGCAGAGACCCAGTACTTC. This codes for CASSHREAETQYF.

The chain has TRBV7-9 and TRBJ2-2, with D possibly matching TRBD2 (5 bases). Trimming cost V 5 bases and J 2 bases, with 12 bases left between them. This CDR3 has 15 amino acids. Germline values: CDR1 SEHNR, CDR2 FQNEAQ (reference sequence). CDR3 residues: CASSEEAFNTGELFF. The CDR3 region has the DNA TGTGCCAGCAGCGAGGAGGCGTTCAACACCGGGGAGCTGTTTTTT.